These 8 T cell receptor beta chains were sequenced from one sample in a study of identical twins. One entry per CDR3 protein, called by TCRdb with MiXCR from the 5' RACE reads. The table shows over 250,000 distinct CDR3 sequences, with around 9.7% occurring only once. This same sample was also taken into another study, of yellow fever vaccine responses in identical twins.

Sequenced: CD8+ T cells sorted from blood. The receptors here all came from a woman in her late teens or twenties in good health.

On this clonotype: A much more abundant neighbour one base away suggests this may be a read error. The conserved phenylalanine or tryptophan normally closing the CDR3 is absent here, so this likely arose from a read error. V and J are TRBV28 and TRBJ2-7; possible D gene TRBD2, 7 bases. CDR3 length equals 15 residues. V was pared by 7 bases and J by 4 bases, with 20 bases between. The germline V gene encodes CDR1 MDHEN and CDR2 SYDVKM. CDR3 region: CASKGGAGDLYEQYL. DNA for the CDR3: TGTGCCAGCAAGGGGGGGGCAGGGGACCTATACGAGCAGTACCTC.

The chain links TRBV20-1 to TRBJ2-1, with 9 bases fitting TRBD1. This CDR3 has 15 residues. V gave up 1 base and J gave up 8 bases; unmatched junction bases: 9. Germline CDR1 and CDR2: DFQATT and SNEGSKA (reference sequence). CDR3 loop: CSARAGTGFWDEQFF. CDR3 coding DNA: TGCAGTGCTAGAGCCGGGACAGGGTTTTGGGATGAGCAGTTCTTC.

There are many counts of this clonotype. This chain connects TRBV12-3 or TRBV12-4 to TRBJ2-7; D is uncertain. The germline V and J ends were trimmed by 1 base and 0 bases, with 4 bases remaining between them. The CDR3 has 13 residues. In DNA, the CDR3 is TGTGCCAGCAGTTTAGGGGTCTCCTACGAGCAGTACTTC. Protein: CASSLGVSYEQYF.

This clonotype was seen ten or more times. The V gene is TRBV29-1, the J gene TRBJ2-2; D possibly corresponds to TRBD2 (5 bases). V dropped 7 bases and J dropped 0 bases, with 9 bases sitting between them. The CDR3 covers 13 residues. Germline values: CDR1 SQVTM, CDR2 ANQGSEA. In DNA form, the CDR3 reads TGCAGCGCGGCGGGCCCGAACACCGGGGAGCTGTTTTTT. It encodes CSAAGPNTGELFF.

This clonotype was recorded a few times. The chain uses TRBV28 and TRBJ2-7; D not certain. The CDR3 sequence is 13 residues long. Germline V gene sequence: CDR1 MDHEN, CDR2 SYDVKM. Trimming removed 8 bases at V and 2 bases at J, with 13 bases between. CDR3 in DNA: TGTGCCAGCGTCCCTGCTTTCACCTACGAGCAGTACTTC. Translating gives CASVPAFTYEQYF.

This clonotype was seen a handful of times. The rearrangement links TRBV7-2 to TRBJ2-1, with 11 positions matching TRBD2. This CDR3 comprises 13 residues. The V gene's germline CDR1 is SGHTA and CDR2 FQGNSA. Losses at the gene ends were 6 bases for V and 12 bases for J; bases not matched to a gene: 7. CDR3 loop: CASRLAGAPWQFF. CDR3 bases: TGTGCCAGCAGACTAGCGGGGGCCCCCTGGCAGTTCTTC.

This clonotype was seen a handful of times. The V gene is TRBV4-3, the J gene TRBJ2-2, with TRBD1 matching over 8 bases. The ends lost 0 bases at V and 5 bases at J; junction bases unmatched: 5. The V gene's germline CDR1 is LGHNA and CDR2 YSLEER. This CDR3 has 16 amino acids. The CDR3 DNA reads as TGCGCCAGCAGCCAAGATCGCAGGGGGCTAACCGGGGAGCTGTTTTTT. Translation gives CASSQDRRGLTGELFF.

This clonotype was observed at least ten times. The chain couples TRBV28 to TRBJ2-7; 9 nucleotides align to TRBD1. CDR1 MDHEN and CDR2 SYDVKM come from the germline V gene. Unmatched junction bases numbered 15, after V lost 7 bases and J lost 2 bases. The CDR3 loop spans 17 amino acids. DNA for the CDR3: TGTGCCAGCAACGAAAAGGGTTGGACAGGGGTCCCCTACGAGCAGTACTTC. This codes for CASNEKGWTGVPYEQYF. Complete variable domain (other parts from reference TRBV28 and TRBJ2-7): DVKVTQSSRYLVKRTGEKVFLECVQDMDHENMFWYRQDPGLGLRLIYFSYDVKMKEKGDIPEGYSVSREKKERFSLILESASTNQTSMYLCASNEKGWTGVPYEQYFGPGTRLTVT.